This T cell receptor beta chain was sequenced for a study of shared clonotypes between healthy human individuals. Turning to the study itself: Donors were two women and three men aged 18 to 49.

Method: immunoSEQ multiplex PCR; TCRdb's copy keeps in-frame clones and lacks some. The sample has about 2 million clones; roughly 94% are singletons. Nashville, Tennessee was home to all donors, each a Caucasian adult. This CDR3 has 14 residues. V gave up 3 bases and J gave up 5 bases, with 17 bases separating them. From germline, CDR1 is GTSNPN and CDR2 SVGIG (reference sequence). The sequenced material came from naive CD4+ T cells sorted from blood. The sample's subset: CD45RA+ positively selected. This receptor was identified in a man in his late teens or twenties in good health. The chain recombines TRBV30 with TRBJ2-7, with D possibly matching TRBD1 (8 bases). The CDR3 DNA follows: TGTGCCTGGAGGGCACAGGGGGGGTACAACGAGCAGTACTTC. The encoded protein is CAWRAQGGYNEQYF.